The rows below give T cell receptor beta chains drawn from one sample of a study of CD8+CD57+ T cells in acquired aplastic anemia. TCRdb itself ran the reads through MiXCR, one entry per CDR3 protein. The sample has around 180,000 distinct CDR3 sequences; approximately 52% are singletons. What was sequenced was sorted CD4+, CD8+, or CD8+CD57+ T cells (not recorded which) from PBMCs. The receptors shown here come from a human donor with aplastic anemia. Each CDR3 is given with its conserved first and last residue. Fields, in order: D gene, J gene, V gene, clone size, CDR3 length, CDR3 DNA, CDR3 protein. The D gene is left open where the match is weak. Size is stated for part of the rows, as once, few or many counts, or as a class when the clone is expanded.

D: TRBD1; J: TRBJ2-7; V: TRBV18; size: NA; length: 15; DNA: TGTGCCAGCTCACGGGGTAGGGGGCCAGCATACGAGCAGTACTTC; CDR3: CASSRGRGPAYEQYF
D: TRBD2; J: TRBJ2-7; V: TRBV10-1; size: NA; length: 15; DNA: TGCGCCACCCCGAGGCGGCGGGAGAGCTCCTACGAGCAGTACTTC; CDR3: CATPRRRESSYEQYF
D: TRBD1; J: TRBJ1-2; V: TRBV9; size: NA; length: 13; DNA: TGTGCCAGCAGCCCCCGGACAGGGCATGGCCACACCTTC; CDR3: CASSPRTGHGHTF
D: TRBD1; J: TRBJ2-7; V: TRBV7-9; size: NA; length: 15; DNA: TGTGCCAGCAGCTTAGGTCCGGGACAGATATTCGAGCAGTACTTC; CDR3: CASSLGPGQIFEQYF
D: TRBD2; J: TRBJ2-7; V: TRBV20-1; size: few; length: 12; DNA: TGCAGTGCTTGGACTAGCGGGGCCGAGCAGTACTTC; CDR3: CSAWTSGAEQYF
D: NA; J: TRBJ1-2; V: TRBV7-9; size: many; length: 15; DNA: TGTGCCAGCAGCTATGGAACGCAACAAAACTATGGCTACACCTTC; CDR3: CASSYGTQQNYGYTF
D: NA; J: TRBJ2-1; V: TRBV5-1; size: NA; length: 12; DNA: TGCGCCAGCAGCTTGGGTACTACCGAGCAGTTCTTC; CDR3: CASSLGTTEQFF
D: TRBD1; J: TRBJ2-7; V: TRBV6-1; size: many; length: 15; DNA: TGTGCCAGCAGTACCGACAGGGTTCCCCCATACGAGCAGTACTTC; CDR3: CASSTDRVPPYEQYF
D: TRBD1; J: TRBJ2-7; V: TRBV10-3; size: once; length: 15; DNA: TGTGCCATCAGGGCCGGGACAGGGAAGACCGACGAGCAGTACTTC; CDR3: CAIRAGTGKTDEQYF
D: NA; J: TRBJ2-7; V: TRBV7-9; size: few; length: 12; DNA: TGTGCCAGCAGCTTAGGGGTATACGAGCAGTACTTC; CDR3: CASSLGVYEQYF
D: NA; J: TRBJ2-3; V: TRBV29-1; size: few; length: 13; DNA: TGCAGCGTTGTGGGGGTCAGGGGTGGACCGCAGTATTTT; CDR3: CSVVGVRGGPQYF
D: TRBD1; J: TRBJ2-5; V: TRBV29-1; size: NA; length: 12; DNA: TGCAGCGACAGACAGGGGTCAGAGACCCAGTACTTC; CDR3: CSDRQGSETQYF
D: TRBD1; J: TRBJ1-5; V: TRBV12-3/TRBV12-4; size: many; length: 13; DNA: TGTGCCAGCAGTCAGGGGGCTACCCAGCCCCAGCATTTT; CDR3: CASSQGATQPQHF
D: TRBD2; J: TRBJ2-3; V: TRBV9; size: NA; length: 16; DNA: TGTGCCAGCAGCGTAGATCGCGGGGGGGCGGCAGATACGCAGTATTTT; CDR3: CASSVDRGGAADTQYF
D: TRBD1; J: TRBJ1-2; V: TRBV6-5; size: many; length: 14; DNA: TGTGCCAGCAGTTACTCGACCCAGGGGGCTGGCTACACCTTC; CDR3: CASSYSTQGAGYTF
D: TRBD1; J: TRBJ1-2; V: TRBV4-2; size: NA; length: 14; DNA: TGTGCCAGCAGCCAAGTAGACAGGGGCGATGGCTACACCTTC; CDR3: CASSQVDRGDGYTF
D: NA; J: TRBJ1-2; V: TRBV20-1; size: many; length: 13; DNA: TGCAGTGCTAGTCCAGGGGCGCAGGGAGGCTACACCTTC; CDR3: CSASPGAQGGYTF
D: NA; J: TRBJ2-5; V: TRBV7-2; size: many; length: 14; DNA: TGTGCCAGCAGCCCCCTTTCGTCCTTCGAGACCCAGTACTTC; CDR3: CASSPLSSFETQYF
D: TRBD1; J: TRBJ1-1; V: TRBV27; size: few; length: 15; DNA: TGTGCCAGCAGACCTAACAGGGGCCAGAACACTGAAGCTTTCTTT; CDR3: CASRPNRGQNTEAFF
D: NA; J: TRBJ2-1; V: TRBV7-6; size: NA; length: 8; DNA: TGTGCCAGCAGCTTAGAGTTCTTC; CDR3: CASSLEFF
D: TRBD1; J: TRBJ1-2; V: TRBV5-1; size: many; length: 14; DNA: TGCGCCAGCAGCCCGGCACAGGGGACCTATGGCTACACCTTC; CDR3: CASSPAQGTYGYTF
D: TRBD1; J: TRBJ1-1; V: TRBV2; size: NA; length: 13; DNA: TGTGCCGGACAGGGGGCGGTGGACACTAGAGCTTTCTTT; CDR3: CAGQGAVDTRAFF
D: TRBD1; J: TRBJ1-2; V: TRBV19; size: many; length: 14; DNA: TGTGCCAGTAGTATAGAGGGACAGGCCTATGGCTACACCTTC; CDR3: CASSIEGQAYGYTF